This is a list of T cell receptor beta chains from one sample in a study of cytomegalovirus exposure and HLA in healthy donors. Assay: immunoSEQ multiplex PCR; the TCRdb copy retains only in-frame clones and omits some. Of about 120,000 clones listed, around 80% were seen once; the top ten hold around 0.24%. The sample was PBMCs. The receptors were gathered from a man between 50 and 59 years old in good health and CMV-seronegative. Both conserved end residues are part of each CDR3. Fields, in order: CDR3 DNA, CDR3 protein, D gene, J gene, V gene, clone size. D genes are given only for firm matches. Size is omitted from some rows. Given values are once, few, many or a class for expanded clones.

TGTGCCAGCAGTGAAGTGGCCTATGGCTACACCTTC | CASSEVAYGYTF | - | TRBJ1-2 | TRBV2 | -
TGTGCCAGCAGCGCAGGTAGAGGGTATGGCTACACCTTC | CASSAGRGYGYTF | - | TRBJ1-2 | TRBV11-2 | once
TGCGCCAGCAGCTTGGTTCGGCCAGCGCGTTCGTCGGGGGGCGAGTACTTC | CASSLVRPARSSGGEYF | - | TRBJ2-7 | TRBV5-1 | -
TGTGCCAGCAGTTTAACTCCAGGGAACACTGAAGCTTTCTTT | CASSLTPGNTEAFF | - | TRBJ1-1 | TRBV28 | -
TGTGCCAGCAGCTTACGCGCCATGAACACTGAAGCTTTCTTT | CASSLRAMNTEAFF | - | TRBJ1-1 | TRBV7-2 | -
TGTAATGGGTGGCGGCAGGGTCAAACCGGTGGCTACACCTTC | CNGWRQGQTGGYTF | - | TRBJ1-2 | TRBV11-2 | -
TGTGCCATCAGTGAGTCTCCAAATCAGCCCCAGCATTTT | CAISESPNQPQHF | - | TRBJ1-5 | TRBV10-3 | -
TGTGCCTGGAGTGCTTACAGGGGACCTACTTTCGATGGCTACCCCTTC | CAWSAYRGPTFDGYPF | TRBD1 | TRBJ1-2 | TRBV30 | -
TGTGCCAGCCTAGATAGTCTAGACTCTGGGGCCAACGTCCTGACTTTC | CASLDSLDSGANVLTF | - | TRBJ2-6 | TRBV6-7 | -
TGTGCCAGCCGGAGAGGGAGGGACACTGAAGCTTTCTTT | CASRRGRDTEAFF | - | TRBJ1-1 | TRBV6-4 | -
TGTGCCAGCAGCGAGGGACAGGGAGTAATGGAGCAGTACTTC | CASSEGQGVMEQYF | TRBD1 | TRBJ2-7 | TRBV11-2 | -
TGTGCCAGCAGTGACTCCCAGGAACCGCAGTATTTT | CASSDSQEPQYF | - | TRBJ2-3 | TRBV6-4 | -
TGTGCCAGCAGTTTCCTGGGGGCACTGAACACTGAAGCTTTCTTT | CASSFLGALNTEAFF | - | TRBJ1-1 | TRBV7-9 | once
TGTGCCACCAGCAGAGAAAGAGGGGGAGGGCAGCCCCAGCATTTT | CATSRERGGGQPQHF | - | TRBJ1-5 | TRBV15 | -
TGTGCCAGCAGCTCGACAGGGGGGAACACTGAAGCTTTCTTT | CASSSTGGNTEAFF | TRBD1 | TRBJ1-1 | TRBV7-2 | -
TGTGCCAGCAGCAGCTGGGAGCCCGGGGCCTACGAGCAGTACTTC | CASSSWEPGAYEQYF | - | TRBJ2-7 | TRBV6-6 | -
TGTGCCAGCAGTTTATCTCGGGGATCGGATCAGCCCCAGCATTTT | CASSLSRGSDQPQHF | - | TRBJ1-5 | TRBV27 | -
TGTGCCACTAGAAAAAATGCAGGGGGCCACTACGAGCAGTACTTC | CATRKNAGGHYEQYF | TRBD1 | TRBJ2-7 | TRBV15 | -
TGTGCCAGCAGCCTTTGGCCCGGGACACAAGAGACCCAGTACTTC | CASSLWPGTQETQYF | - | TRBJ2-5 | TRBV7-2 | -
TGTGCCAGCAGCGGGGACAGATACAATGAGCAGTTCTTC | CASSGDRYNEQFF | TRBD1 | TRBJ2-1 | TRBV7-3 | -
TGTGCCAGCAGTGTAGGGAGTAAGGGTGAGCAGTTCTTC | CASSVGSKGEQFF | - | TRBJ2-1 | TRBV2 | -
TGTGCCAGCAGTTCCCCCCGCCCTAGCTCTGGAAACACCATATATTTT | CASSSPRPSSGNTIYF | - | TRBJ1-3 | TRBV6-5 | -
TGTGCCAGCTCACCACCGGGTGCCCAGGGTACGCAGTATTTT | CASSPPGAQGTQYF | - | TRBJ2-3 | TRBV18 | -
TGTGCCAGCAGCAAGACAGGGGGCGGGTACGAGCAGTACTTC | CASSKTGGGYEQYF | TRBD1 | TRBJ2-7 | TRBV7-2 | -
TGTGCCATCAGTGAAGGGACTAGCGCCGAGGCGGATACGCAGTATTTT | CAISEGTSAEADTQYF | TRBD2 | TRBJ2-3 | TRBV10-3 | -
TGTGCCAGCAGCCGAACACCCTCTGGAAACACCATATATTTT | CASSRTPSGNTIYF | - | TRBJ1-3 | TRBV7-2 | -
TGTGCCAGCAGTGTATCCGGGGGATCGCCGCCAGATACGCAGTATTTT | CASSVSGGSPPDTQYF | - | TRBJ2-3 | TRBV6-1 | -
TGTGCCAGCAGCCGGGGGGATCGTGAAAAACTGTTTTTT | CASSRGDREKLFF | - | TRBJ1-4 | TRBV5-4 | -
TGTGCCATCAGCTACGACAGAGGAGCTTCACCCCTCCACTTT | CAISYDRGASPLHF | - | TRBJ1-6 | TRBV10-3 | -
TGTGCCAGCAGCTCGGGTAGCGGGGGGTGGGATGAGCAGTTCTTC | CASSSGSGGWDEQFF | TRBD2 | TRBJ2-1 | TRBV7-3 | -
TGTGCCTGCCTTCTTCGAGAGGCAGATACGCAGTATTTT | CACLLREADTQYF | - | TRBJ2-3 | TRBV30 | -
TGTGCCAGCAGTACACTACTCTCCTTAGACAGGGCTACGCAGTATTTT | CASSTLLSLDRATQYF | TRBD1 | TRBJ2-3 | TRBV27 | -
TGTGCCAGCAGTACAGGGTCACGGAGCGAAAAACTGTTTTTT | CASSTGSRSEKLFF | - | TRBJ1-4 | TRBV27 | once
TGTGCCAGCAGCGAGGGGGATTCTTCCTACGAGCAGTACTTC | CASSEGDSSYEQYF | - | TRBJ2-7 | TRBV6-5 | -
TGTGCCAGCAGCTTAGCTCGGAACACCGGGGAGCTGTTTTTT | CASSLARNTGELFF | - | TRBJ2-2 | TRBV7-2 | -
TGTGCCAGCAGCTTGGGACTAGCGGGCGCCACAGATACGCAGTATTTT | CASSLGLAGATDTQYF | TRBD2 | TRBJ2-3 | TRBV5-6 | -
TGTGCCAGCCATCGGGAATGGGCTGGTCAGCCCCAGCATTTT | CASHREWAGQPQHF | - | TRBJ1-5 | TRBV28 | -
TGTGCCAGCAGCTTAGTTGGTCGCGCTGAAGCTTTCTTT | CASSLVGRAEAFF | - | TRBJ1-1 | TRBV11-1 | -
TGTGCCAGTTCCGCAACAGGGGGCAATCAGCCCCAGCATTTT | CASSATGGNQPQHF | TRBD1 | TRBJ1-5 | TRBV19 | -
TGTGCCAGCAGTTCTCCCTACCGGGCCGGGAGGGCTTATCAGCCCCAGCATTTT | CASSSPYRAGRAYQPQHF | - | TRBJ1-5 | TRBV28 | -
TGTGCCAGCAGTTTGGGAGGCAGCAATCAGCCCCAGCATTTT | CASSLGGSNQPQHF | - | TRBJ1-5 | TRBV28 | -
TGTGCCAGCAGTATCGGGACAGGGAATAATTCACCCCTCCACTTT | CASSIGTGNNSPLHF | TRBD1 | TRBJ1-6 | TRBV7-2 | -
TGTGCATCGGCGGGGGGATCCTACGAGCAGTACTTC | CASAGGSYEQYF | TRBD2 | TRBJ2-7 | TRBV19 | -
TGTGCCAGCAGCTCGCTGAGGGCCCGGGAGACCCAGTACTTC | CASSSLRARETQYF | - | TRBJ2-5 | TRBV7-2 | -
TGTGCCTGGAGCGCAACCTCCGGCAGGTTCGCGAATTCACCCCTCCACTTT | CAWSATSGRFANSPLHF | - | TRBJ1-6 | TRBV30 | -
TGTGCCAGCAGCTCATTCCGGGGGGAGCAGTACTTC | CASSSFRGEQYF | - | TRBJ2-7 | TRBV7-6 | few
TGTGCCAGCAGCTTAACTTCCGGGACTAGCAATGAGCAGTTCTTC | CASSLTSGTSNEQFF | TRBD2 | TRBJ2-1 | TRBV7-2 | -
TGTGCCAGCAGCACTGGGACTAGCGGGGGGGCCCGGAATGAGCAGTTCTTC | CASSTGTSGGARNEQFF | TRBD2 | TRBJ2-1 | TRBV7-2 | -
TGTGCCAGCAGTTCAAGGGGGGGGCCTTACGAGCAGTACTTC | CASSSRGGPYEQYF | - | TRBJ2-7 | TRBV27 | -
TGTGCCAGCAGTTGGGTCCGGGACAGGAGAACCCACTATGGCTACACCTTC | CASSWVRDRRTHYGYTF | TRBD1 | TRBJ1-2 | TRBV28 | -
TGTGCCAGCTTACAATCAATGGGACAGGGAAATGGCTACACCTTC | CASLQSMGQGNGYTF | TRBD1 | TRBJ1-2 | TRBV6-1 | -
TGTGCCAGCAGTTTCTTAACTGCTACCCATTTGGAGACCCAGTACTTC | CASSFLTATHLETQYF | - | TRBJ2-5 | TRBV27 | -